The 29 T cell receptor beta chains below come from one sample, sequenced in a study of T cell repertoires in cytomegalovirus infection. Each CDR3 protein is one row after TCRdb ran MiXCR on the reads. This table has hundreds of thousands of distinct CDR3 sequences, 31% appearing once. Which antigens these TCRs recognize remains unknown. Source: cultured CD8+ T cells from PBMCs, taken from culture after CMV antigen stimulation. The receptors derive from a human donor in good health (CMV status not recorded). Some clones in this sample may be carry-over from other donors' samples.

The chain combines TRBV7-6 with TRBJ2-4, with a tentative D call TRBD1 (5 bases). Trimming took off 5 bases at V and 2 bases at J, with 19 bases between the two ends. CDR3 size: 17 residues. Germline V CDR1 and CDR2: SGHVS, FNYEAQ. CDR3 coding DNA: TGTGCCAGCAGCCCAGCAGAAGGACAACTTACCAAAAACATTCAGTACTTC. Amino acid sequence: CASSPAEGQLTKNIQYF.

V is TRBV7-9 and J is TRBJ2-7; TRBD1 agrees at 7 bases. V gave up 3 bases and J gave up 0 bases; unmatched junction bases: 5. This CDR3 region has 15 residues. Per the germline V gene, CDR1 is SEHNR and CDR2 is FQNEAQ (reference sequence). The CDR3 coding sequence is TGTGCCAGCAGCTTGAAACAGGGGCTCTCCTACGAGCAGTACTTC. Translating gives CASSLKQGLSYEQYF.

This chain links TRBV27 with TRBJ2-1; D is possibly TRBD2 (6 bases). This CDR3 has 18 residues. The germline V and J ends were trimmed by 0 bases and 4 bases, with 19 bases remaining between them. The germline V gene encodes CDR1 MNHEY and CDR2 SMNVEV (reference sequence). The DNA of the CDR3 is TGTGCCAGCAGTTTATCAGGACTACTAGGGGCCTATTACAATGAGCAGTTCTTC. Encoded protein: CASSLSGLLGAYYNEQFF.

The chain has TRBV9 and TRBJ1-4; 7 bases are a match to TRBD1. The junction had 9 bases not matched to a gene; V was cut back by 2 bases and J by 8 bases. This CDR3 has 15 residues. CDR1 is SGDLS and CDR2 is YYNGEE in the germline V gene. DNA for the CDR3: TGTGCCAGCAGCGTGGCCGACAGGGTGGGCGAAAAACTGTTTTTT. This sequence encodes CASSVADRVGEKLFF.

The chain couples TRBV2 to TRBJ2-7, with 11 bases matching TRBD1. The CDR3 contains 15 residues. CDR1 is SNHLY, CDR2 FYNNEI, per germline. V shed 3 bases and J 3 bases; nucleotides not matched to a gene: 4. The CDR3 DNA reads TGTGCCAGCAGTGAGGGGACAGGGGGGTTCTACGAGCAGTACGTC. Amino acid sequence: CASSEGTGGFYEQYV.

The rearrangement links TRBV5-6 to TRBJ2-1, with TRBD2 identical over 11 bases. This CDR3 has 15 residues. From germline, CDR1 is SGHDT and CDR2 YYEEEE. Germline trimming cut 3 bases from V and 8 bases from J; bases unmatched to any gene: 7. The CDR3 here is CASSSIIAGGDEQFF. DNA of the CDR3: TGTGCCAGCAGCTCAATTATAGCGGGAGGGGATGAGCAGTTCTTC.

The rearrangement links TRBV6-2 or TRBV6-3 to TRBJ2-1; 12 nucleotides match TRBD2. This CDR3 is built from 13 residues. V was clipped by 6 bases and J by 12 bases; unmatched bases: 6. Germline V gene lookup returns CDR1 MNHEY and CDR2 SVGEGT. The CDR3, as DNA: TGTGCCAGCAGGACTAGCGGGGGCCCTAGGCAGTTCTTC. This codes for CASRTSGGPRQFF.

Here the CDR3 reads CASSPRGTGGEKLFF. CDR3 nucleotides: TGTGCCAGCAGCCCTAGAGGGACAGGGGGTGAAAAACTGTTTTTT. V is TRBV9 and J is TRBJ1-4, with 11 bases that match TRBD1. This CDR3 spans 15 amino acids. V gave up 4 bases and J gave up 7 bases; unmatched junction bases: 6. Germline CDR1 SGDLS, CDR2 YYNGEE. Full variable domain (outside the CDR3, taken from reference TRBV9 and TRBJ1-4): DSGVTQTPKHLITATGQRVTLRCSPRSGDLSVYWYQQSLDQGLQFLIQYYNGEERAKGNILERFSAQQFPDLHSELNLSSLELGDSALYFCASSPRGTGGEKLFFGSGTQLSVL.

This clonotype was counted only a few times. The V and J genes are TRBV7-9 and TRBJ2-2, with 9 bases that match TRBD2. Germline CDR1 and CDR2: SEHNR and FQNEAQ (reference sequence). V trimming: 5 bases; J trimming: 5 bases; junction bases outside the gene matches: 6. CDR3 length equals 15 residues. This CDR3 is CASSQRLAGTGELFF. The CDR3 DNA is TGTGCCAGCAGCCAAAGGCTAGCGGGGACCGGGGAGCTGTTTTTT.

This clonotype was observed a few times. V gene TRBV27 combines with J gene TRBJ2-3; D remains unclear. Germline CDR1 reads MNHEY; CDR2 reads SMNVEV (reference sequence). The CDR3 covers 17 residues. The V gene lost 6 bases and the J gene lost 2 bases, with 21 bases spanning the gap. The CDR3 region has the DNA TGTGCCAGCAGCACCCTAGGAACCATGGGCCTCACAGATACGCAGTATTTT. Translation: CASSTLGTMGLTDTQYF.

The rearrangement links TRBV4-1 to TRBJ2-1; TRBD2 agrees at 13 bases. The CDR3 loop spans 16 amino acids. After removal of 0 bases from V and 12 bases from J, the junction contained 8 bases not matched to a gene. Germline CDR1 reads MGHRA; CDR2 reads YSYEKL. This CDR3 reads CASSQDGTSGALGQFF. Here the CDR3 DNA reads TGCGCCAGCAGCCAAGACGGGACTAGCGGGGCCCTGGGGCAGTTCTTC.

This clonotype was seen many times. The chain links TRBV7-3 to TRBJ2-4, with 12 bases identical to TRBD1. The CDR3 is 20 amino acids. The V segment lost 5 bases and the J segment 0 bases; nucleotides outside the gene matches: 14. Per germline, CDR1 SGHTA and CDR2 FQGTGA. This CDR3 reads CASSPPGQGASFSAKNIQYF. CDR3 bases: TGTGCCAGCAGCCCCCCGGGACAGGGGGCGTCGTTCTCAGCCAAAAACATTCAGTACTTC.

The chain couples TRBV7-9 to TRBJ2-6; possibly TRBD1 for D (6 bases). This CDR3 is built from 15 residues. V lost 5 bases, J lost 4 bases, and 12 bases lay in between. Per germline, CDR1 SEHNR and CDR2 FQNEAQ (reference sequence). CDR3 loop: CASSNRVGGANVLTF. As DNA, the CDR3 is TGTGCCAGCAGCAACAGGGTGGGGGGGGCCAACGTCCTGACTTTC. Using reference TRBV7-9 and TRBJ2-6 for the parts outside the CDR3, the full variable domain is DTGVSQNPRHKITKRGQNVTFRCDPISEHNRLYWYRQTLGQGPEFLTYFQNEAQLEKSRLLSDRFSAERPKGSFSTLEIQRTEQGDSAMYLCASSNRVGGANVLTFGAGSRLTVL.

The V gene is TRBV5-5, the J gene TRBJ2-5; D is perhaps TRBD1 (6 bases). V lost 0 bases, J lost 5 bases, and 11 bases lay in between. CDR1 is SGHKS, CDR2 YYEKEE, per germline (reference sequence). This CDR3 is 14 amino acids long. CDR3 region: CASSLEGHLETQYF. The CDR3 DNA reads TGTGCCAGCAGCTTGGAGGGACATCTGGAGACCCAGTACTTC.

This clonotype showed up just a few times. The CDR3 spells CAVRDRDSYEQYF. The CDR3 coding sequence is TGTGCCGTAAGGGACCGGGACTCCTACGAGCAGTACTTC. This sequence joins TRBV10-3 and TRBJ2-7; D is perhaps TRBD1 or TRBD2 (5 bases each). The length of the CDR3 is 13 residues. Germline V gene data show CDR1 as ENHRY and CDR2 as SYGVKD. Deletions cut 11 bases from V and 0 bases from J, with 14 bases between.

The V gene is TRBV29-1, the J gene TRBJ1-1; no definite D call. V was cut by 2 bases and J by 9 bases, with 10 bases left in between. The CDR3 is 11 residues long. Germline values: CDR1 SQVTM, CDR2 ANQGSEA. As DNA, the CDR3 is TGCAGCGTTGAATTTTCGCTAAAAGCTTTCTTT. It is translated as CSVEFSLKAFF. The full variable domain, with the rest looked up from reference TRBV29-1 and TRBJ1-1, is SAVISQKPSRDICQRGTSLTIQCQVDSQVTMMFWYRQQPGQSLTLIATANQGSEATYESGFVIDKFPISRPNLTFSTLTVSNMSPEDSSIYLCSVEFSLKAFFGQGTRLTVV.

Here the CDR3 reads CSARATYGVIAEAFF. CDR3 DNA sequence: TGCAGTGCTAGAGCTACTTATGGGGTTATCGCTGAAGCTTTCTTT. V is TRBV20-1 and J is TRBJ1-1; D remains unclear. The CDR3 has 15 amino acids. Germline CDR1 reads DFQATT; CDR2 reads SNEGSKA (reference sequence). V was cut by 1 base and J by 6 bases, with 18 bases left in between.

Comments on this clonotype: It may be a read error: a sequence one base away is much more abundant. The chain uses TRBV7-6 and TRBJ2-5, with a weak D call TRBD1 (6 bases). The CDR3 runs 12 residues. Germline-derived CDR1 and CDR2 are SGHVS and FNYEAQ. This chain's CDR3 is CVSSPGTPTQYF. The CDR3 bases are TGTGTCAGCAGCCCCGGGACACCGACCCAGTACTTC. Looking up the rest from reference TRBV7-6 and TRBJ2-5 gives the full variable domain: GAGVSQSPRYKVTKRGQDVALRCDPISGHVSLYWYRQALGQGPEFLTYFNYEAQQDKSGLPNDRFSAERPEGSISTLTIQRTEQRDSAMYRCVSSPGTPTQYFGPGTRLLVL.

The chain joins TRBV6-5 to TRBJ1-1; D unclear. The CDR3 spans 15 residues. The germline V and J ends were trimmed by 7 bases and 4 bases, with 19 bases remaining between them. Germline V CDR1 and CDR2: MNHEY, SVGAGI. CDR3 amino acids: CASKFAPSGSTEAFF. The CDR3 coding sequence is TGTGCCAGCAAGTTTGCCCCCTCGGGAAGCACTGAAGCTTTCTTT.

DNA for the CDR3: TGTGCCACCAGCAGACTAGCCGGGACTAGCGGAGGGACCCAGTACTTC. It specifies CATSRLAGTSGGTQYF. The chain joins TRBV15 to TRBJ2-5; TRBD2 aligns across 11 bases. Germline values: CDR1 LNHNV, CDR2 YYDKDF (reference sequence). The V and J ends lost 2 bases and 7 bases, in that order; junction bases with no gene match: 9. This CDR3 has 16 amino acids.

This clonotype was recorded many times. The gene calls are TRBV7-2 and TRBJ1-6; D is undetermined. Germline V gene sequence: CDR1 SGHTA, CDR2 FQGNSA. The CDR3 covers 17 residues. V was pared by 2 bases and J by 5 bases, with 16 bases between. Written as DNA, the CDR3 is TGTGCCAGCAGCTTAAACACCCCGGGTTCCAATAATTCACCCCTCCACTTT. Its translation: CASSLNTPGSNNSPLHF.

This chain connects TRBV5-1 to TRBJ1-1; D is unclear. With 0 bases removed from V and 12 bases from J, the gap between germline ends came to 12 bases. This CDR3 is built from 12 residues. Germline V gene lookup returns CDR1 SGHRS and CDR2 YFSETQ. Here the CDR3 reads CASSLGSGLTFF. For the CDR3, the DNA is TGCGCCAGCAGCTTGGGGTCAGGCTTGACTTTCTTT.

The rearrangement joins TRBV12-3 or TRBV12-4 to TRBJ1-1, with D perhaps TRBD1 (6 bases). With 4 bases removed from V and 6 bases from J, the gap between germline ends came to 9 bases. This CDR3 spans 12 amino acids. CDR3 sequence (DNA): TGTGCCAGCAGTTCGACAGGACCTGAAGCTTTCTTT. Amino acid sequence: CASSSTGPEAFF.

V and J are TRBV9 and TRBJ1-6, with 7 bases aligning to TRBD1. The CDR3 runs 14 residues. Per the germline V gene, CDR1 is SGDLS and CDR2 is YYNGEE. Unmatched junction bases numbered 6, after V lost 5 bases and J lost 7 bases. As DNA, the CDR3 is TGTGCCAGCAGTGCAGGGGGAGGCAATTCACCCCTCCACTTT. It is translated as CASSAGGGNSPLHF. Based on the CDR3 plus reference TRBV9 and TRBJ1-6, the full variable domain is DSGVTQTPKHLITATGQRVTLRCSPRSGDLSVYWYQQSLDQGLQFLIQYYNGEERAKGNILERFSAQQFPDLHSELNLSSLELGDSALYFCASSAGGGNSPLHFGNGTRLTVT.

The chain couples TRBV15 to TRBJ2-1; D remains ambiguous. This CDR3 has 16 residues. Trimming removed 6 bases at V and 1 base at J, with 16 bases between. Germline CDR1 reads LNHNV; CDR2 reads YYDKDF (reference sequence). The CDR3 protein is CATRGSSLGSYNEQFF. The CDR3 DNA reads TGTGCCACCAGAGGCAGTTCCCTGGGGTCCTACAATGAGCAGTTCTTC.

Only a few counts were recorded for this clonotype. The chain recombines TRBV6-6 with TRBJ1-5; a possible D gene is TRBD1 (5 bases). The length of the CDR3 is 13 residues. V was trimmed by 2 bases and J by 11 bases, leaving 13 bases between them. The V gene's germline CDR1 is MNHNY and CDR2 SVGAGI (reference sequence). The CDR3: CASSYDSLRAQHF. DNA of the CDR3: TGTGCCAGCAGTTACGACAGTCTCCGGGCCCAGCATTTT.

This chain connects TRBV15 to TRBJ1-5, with D unresolved. The germline gives CDR1 LNHNV, CDR2 YYDKDF (reference sequence). The V end lost 4 bases, the J end lost 4 bases, and 17 bases lay between the germline ends. The CDR3 extends over 16 amino acids. CDR3 coding DNA: TGTGCCACCAGCACCTCGTCGGGGAGAGAAAATCAGCCCCAGCATTTT. This translates into CATSTSSGRENQPQHF.

This rearrangement joins TRBV7-6 to TRBJ2-7, with D maybe TRBD1 (6 bases). Germline V gene sequence: CDR1 SGHVS, CDR2 FNYEAQ. The V gene lost 5 bases and the J gene lost 6 bases, with 11 bases spanning the gap. This CDR3 region has 12 residues. CDR3 protein: CASSQGTGEQYF. For the CDR3, the DNA is TGTGCCAGCAGCCAGGGGACCGGCGAGCAGTACTTC.

In its sample, this clonotype was seen a few times. The J gene is TRBJ2-6, the V gene TRBV28; no definite D call. Germline CDR1 is MDHEN and CDR2 is SYDVKM. This CDR3 is built from 13 residues. V shed 3 bases and J shed 4 bases, with 4 bases lying between them. For the CDR3, the DNA is TGTGCCAGCAGTTTGGAAGGGGCCAACGTCCTGACTTTC. Translation: CASSLEGANVLTF.